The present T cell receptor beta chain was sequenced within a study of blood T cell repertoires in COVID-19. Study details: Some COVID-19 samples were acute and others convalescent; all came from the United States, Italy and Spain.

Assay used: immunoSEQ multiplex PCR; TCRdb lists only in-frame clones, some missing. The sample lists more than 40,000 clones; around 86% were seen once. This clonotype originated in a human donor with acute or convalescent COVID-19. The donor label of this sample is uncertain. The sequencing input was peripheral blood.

This CDR3 reads CASSLLGGYGEKLFF. CDR3 nucleotides: TGTGCCAGCAGCTTATTAGGAGGGTACGGGGAAAAACTGTTTTTT. The chain uses TRBV11-2 and TRBJ1-4; D call uncertain. Per germline, CDR1 SGHAT and CDR2 FQNNGV. Deletions cut 2 bases from V and 8 bases from J, with 15 bases between. The length of the CDR3 is 15 residues. Filled out from reference TRBV11-2 and TRBJ1-4, the complete variable domain reads EAGVAQSPRYKIIEKRQSVAFWCNPISGHATLYWYQQILGQGPKLLIQFQNNGVVDDSQLPKDRFSAERLKGVDSTLKIQPAKLEDSAVYLCASSLLGGYGEKLFFGSGTQLSVL.